This entry concerns a single TCR beta chain. What it recognizes is unknown. One entry per CDR3 protein, called by TCRdb with MiXCR from the reads. This sample has some 150,000 distinct CDR3 sequences, with about 6.5% found just once. This sample was taken from a study of T cell repertoires in cytomegalovirus infection. In the study overall: Indications of both CMV infection and matching HLA type were provided by public TCR beta signatures.

The germline gives CDR1 SQVTM, CDR2 ANQGSEA. Trimming took 6 bases from V and 6 from J; bases not matched to a gene: 9. This CDR3 is 14 amino acids long. Findings of the study overall: Carriers of CMV plus the relevant HLA were identified by cumulative public TCR beta family frequency. In two of eight donors, the top clonotype was HLA-C-restricted CMV-specific.

The receptor comes from a human donor in good health (CMV status not recorded). Some clones in this sample may be carry-over from other donors' samples. Sequenced: PBMCs. The V call is TRBV29-1, the J call TRBJ2-2; TRBD1 matches 8 bases. The DNA for the CDR3 is TGCAGCGTCCAACCCGGACAGGGCGCCGGGGAGCTGTTTTTT. Protein sequence: CSVQPGQGAGELFF.